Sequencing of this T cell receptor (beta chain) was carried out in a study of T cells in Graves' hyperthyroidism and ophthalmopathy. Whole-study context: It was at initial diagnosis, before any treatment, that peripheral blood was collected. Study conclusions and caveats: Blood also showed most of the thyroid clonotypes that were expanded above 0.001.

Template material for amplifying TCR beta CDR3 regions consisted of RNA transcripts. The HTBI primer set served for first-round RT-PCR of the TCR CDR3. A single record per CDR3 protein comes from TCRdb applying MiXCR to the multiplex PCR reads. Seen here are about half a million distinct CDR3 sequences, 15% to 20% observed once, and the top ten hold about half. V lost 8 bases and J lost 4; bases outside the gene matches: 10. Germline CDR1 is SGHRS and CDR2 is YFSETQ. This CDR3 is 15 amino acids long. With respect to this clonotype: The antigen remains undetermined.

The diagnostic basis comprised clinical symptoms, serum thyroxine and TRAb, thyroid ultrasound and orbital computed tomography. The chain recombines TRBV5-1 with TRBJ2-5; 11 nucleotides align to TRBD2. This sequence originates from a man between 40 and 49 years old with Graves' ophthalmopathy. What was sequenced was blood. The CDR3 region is CASSSGRASSETQYF. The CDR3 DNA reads TGCGCCAGTAGTAGCGGGAGGGCATCTTCAGAGACCCAGTACTTC.